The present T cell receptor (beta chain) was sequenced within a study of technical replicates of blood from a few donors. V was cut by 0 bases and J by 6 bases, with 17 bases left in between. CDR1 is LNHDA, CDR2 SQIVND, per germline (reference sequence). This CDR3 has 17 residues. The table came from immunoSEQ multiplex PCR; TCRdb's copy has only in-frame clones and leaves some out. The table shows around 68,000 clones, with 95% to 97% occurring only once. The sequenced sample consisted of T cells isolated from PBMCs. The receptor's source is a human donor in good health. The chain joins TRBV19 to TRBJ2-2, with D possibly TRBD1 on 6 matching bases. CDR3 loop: CASSIDPAGALAGELFF. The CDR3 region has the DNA TGTGCCAGTAGTATAGATCCTGCAGGGGCGCTCGCCGGGGAGCTGTTTTTT.